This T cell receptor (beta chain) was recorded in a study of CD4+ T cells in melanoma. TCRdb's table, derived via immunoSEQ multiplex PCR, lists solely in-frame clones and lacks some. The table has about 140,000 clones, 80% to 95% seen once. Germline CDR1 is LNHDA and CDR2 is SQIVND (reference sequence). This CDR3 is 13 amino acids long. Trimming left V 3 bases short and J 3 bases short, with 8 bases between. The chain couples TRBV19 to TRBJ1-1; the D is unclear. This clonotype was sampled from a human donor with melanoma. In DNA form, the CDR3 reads TGTGCCAGTAGTATGTTCCGGGACACTGAAGCTTTCTTT. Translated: CASSMFRDTEAFF. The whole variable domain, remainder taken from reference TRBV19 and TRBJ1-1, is DGGITQSPKYLFRKEGQNVTLSCEQNLNHDAMYWYRQDPGQGLRLIYYSQIVNDFQKGDIAEGYSVSREKKESFPLTVTSAQKNPTAFYLCASSMFRDTEAFFGQGTRLTVV.